This T cell receptor beta chain stems from a study of OX40 agonist ivuxolimab in advanced cancers. Overall study context: More than 35% of patients had received prior checkpoint inhibitor therapy.

The germline V gene has CDR1 SGDLS and CDR2 YYNGEE. V dropped 3 bases and J dropped 5 bases, with 11 bases sitting between them. This CDR3 contains 13 residues. In the case of this clone: Its matching antigen is unknown.

General study points: Near-lowest levels of clonal expansion characterized partial responders at 0.1-3.0 mg/kg.

Measured with immunoSEQ multiplex PCR; TCRdb has only the in-frame clones, and not every one. The sample consists of 70,000 or so clones, 92% of them appearing once. The input for sequencing was CD4+ or CD8+ T cells sorted from blood, taken in a trial of the OX40 agonist ivuxolimab. The receptor comes from an adult with an advanced solid tumor such as melanoma, head and neck, liver or kidney cancer. The V call is TRBV9, the J call TRBJ2-5, with D perhaps matching TRBD1 (5 bases). CDR3 in DNA: TGTGCCAGCAGCGGGGGCCGAGGTGAGACCCAGTACTTC. Residues: CASSGGRGETQYF.